This section outlines one T cell receptor (beta chain) sequence together with its context. Its antigen is unidentified. A much larger clone lies a single base off, so this may be a read error. The entry originates in a study of human T cells and chemical hapten exposure. Study background: Small discrepancies in pooled library volume mainly accounted for the varying TCR yields per sample. Study-level findings and limits: TCRs above 1 in 1000 frequency did not change with DPC sensitization.

CDR1 and CDR2 (germline): SQVTM, ANQGSEA. The CDR3 is 13 amino acids. Time point specified: healthy volunteer bleed at 2 weeks. Before extraction, the whole blood was not fractionated, and total RNA was taken from it. The study used a library that attached unique molecular identifiers to individual cDNA molecules. As handled by the study authors: Per sample, the median was 95,638 TCRs, with values from approximately 25,000 to 650,000. TCRdb independently ran MiXCR on the RACE reads; one entry per CDR3 protein. These V and J calls rely on TCRdb rather than the paper's analysis. The repertoire holds 130,000 or so distinct CDR3 sequences, with approximately 9% as singletons.

V and J are TRBV29-1 and TRBJ2-1; TRBD2 is a possible D gene (5 bases). The sample comprised whole blood. The sequence was obtained from a male donor in good health. Some clones in this sample may be carry-over from other donors' samples. The CDR3 loop reads CSVESGINNEKFF. CDR3 nucleotides: TGCAGCGTTGAATCCGGGATCAACAATGAGAAGTTCTTC.